The clone carrying this T cell receptor (beta chain) was seen at least ten times. Profiling that covered TCR beta VDJ and CDR3 relied on genomic DNA as its template. A single record per CDR3 protein comes from TCRdb applying MiXCR to the reads. The table records more than 150,000 distinct CDR3 sequences, roughly 45% of them present only once. This sample was included in a study of CD8+CD57+ T cells in acquired aplastic anemia. V lost 8 bases to trimming and J lost 0 bases; unmatched junction nucleotides: 5. The CDR3 runs to 16 residues. The germline CDR1 and CDR2 sequences are ENHRY and SYGVKD. The authors sequenced patients whose flow cytometry had shown CD8+CD57+ cell expansion.

This receptor was identified in a human donor with aplastic anemia. The sequencing input was sorted CD4+, CD8+, or CD8+CD57+ T cells (not recorded which) from PBMCs. The rearrangement links TRBV10-3 to TRBJ2-6, with TRBD1 matching 9 bases. The CDR3 sequence: CAIFGQGISGANVLTF. The CDR3 DNA reads TGTGCCATCTTCGGACAGGGGATCTCTGGGGCCAACGTCCTGACTTTC.